This T cell receptor beta chain originates from a study of tissue T cells after allogeneic stem cell transplantation. Germline V lookup: CDR1 KGHPV, CDR2 FQNQEV (reference sequence). V lost 2 bases to trimming and J lost 0 bases, with 7 bases between them. The CDR3 has 14 amino acids. Time point of the sample: mouse harvest day 7 after allogeneic transplant. Mouse grafts combined 10^7 T-cell-depleted bone marrow cells with 10^6 splenic CD5+ T cells. This mouse GVHD model was MHC-mismatched B6 to BALB/c, profiled day 7 or 14. The repertoire was sequenced with immunoSEQ multiplex PCR; TCRdb's copy has only in-frame clones and lacks some. Of over 7,000 clones in the sample, approximately 46% were seen once. This clone was seen a handful of times. Genes and germline are mouse. The CDR3 goes on 1 residue after the read ends, and that part is filled in from the germline J gene.

This sequence was found in a female BALB/c mouse given C57BL/6 T cells with graft-versus-host disease after an allogeneic hematopoietic cell transplant. The rearrangement joins TRBV26 to TRBJ1-2, with D maybe TRBD1 (5 bases). Sequenced: gut tissue. CDR3 bases read: TGTGCCAGCAGTCTGCTGGGGGCAAACTCCGACTACACC. Amino acid sequence: CASSLLGANSDYT. In full, the CDR3 reads CASSLLGANSDYTF.